Below are 2 T cell receptor beta chains sequenced from a single sample in a study of OX40 agonist ivuxolimab in advanced cancers. Libraries were prepared by immunoSEQ multiplex PCR; TCRdb keeps only in-frame clonotypes and omits some of them. The profile shows about 36,000 clones, 74% of them singletons. The source material was CD4+ or CD8+ T cells sorted from blood, sampled in a trial of the OX40 agonist ivuxolimab. The receptors were gathered from an adult with an advanced solid tumor such as melanoma, head and neck, liver or kidney cancer.

The V and J genes are TRBV11-1 and TRBJ1-2, with D uncertain. Germline lookup yields CDR1 SGHAT and CDR2 FQDESV (reference sequence). This CDR3 is 15 amino acids long. V lost 4 bases to trimming and J lost 4 bases, with 16 bases between them. The CDR3 sequence is CASSSPGSPRYGYTF. CDR3 coding DNA: TGTGCCAGCAGCTCCCCGGGGAGTCCCCGCTATGGCTACACCTTC.

The J gene is TRBJ2-5, the V gene TRBV5-1; D is unresolved. CDR1 is SGHRS, CDR2 YFSETQ, per germline. The CDR3 spans 14 residues. Trimming shortened V by 0 bases and J by 1 base, and 7 bases separated the two germline ends. The CDR3 DNA reads as TGCGCCAGCAGCTTGGGGGCCGTCCAAGAGACCCAGTACTTC. It is translated as CASSLGAVQETQYF.